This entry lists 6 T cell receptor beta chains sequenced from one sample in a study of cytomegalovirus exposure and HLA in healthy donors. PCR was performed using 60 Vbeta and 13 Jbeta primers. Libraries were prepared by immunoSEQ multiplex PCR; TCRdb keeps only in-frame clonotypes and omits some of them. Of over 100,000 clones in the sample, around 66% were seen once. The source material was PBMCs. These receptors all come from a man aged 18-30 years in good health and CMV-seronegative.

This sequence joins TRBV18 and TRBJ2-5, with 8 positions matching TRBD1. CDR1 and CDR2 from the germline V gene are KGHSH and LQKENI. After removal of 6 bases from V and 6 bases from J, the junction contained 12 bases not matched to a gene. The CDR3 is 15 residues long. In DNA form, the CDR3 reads TGTGCCAGCTCCCCTATCCAGGGGGCTTTTCAGACCCAGTACTTC. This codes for CASSPIQGAFQTQYF.

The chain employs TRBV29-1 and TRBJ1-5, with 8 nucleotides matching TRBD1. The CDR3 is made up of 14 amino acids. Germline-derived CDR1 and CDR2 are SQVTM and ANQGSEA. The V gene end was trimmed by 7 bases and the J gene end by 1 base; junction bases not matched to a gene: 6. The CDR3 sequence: CSAGQGHSNQPQHF. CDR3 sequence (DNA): TGCAGCGCAGGACAGGGTCACAGCAATCAGCCCCAGCATTTT.

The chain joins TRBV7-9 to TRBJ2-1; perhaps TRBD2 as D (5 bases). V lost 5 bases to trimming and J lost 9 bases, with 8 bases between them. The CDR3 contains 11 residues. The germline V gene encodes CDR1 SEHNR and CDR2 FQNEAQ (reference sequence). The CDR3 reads CASSPAGEQFF. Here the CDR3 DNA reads TGTGCCAGCAGCCCCGCGGGTGAGCAGTTCTTC.

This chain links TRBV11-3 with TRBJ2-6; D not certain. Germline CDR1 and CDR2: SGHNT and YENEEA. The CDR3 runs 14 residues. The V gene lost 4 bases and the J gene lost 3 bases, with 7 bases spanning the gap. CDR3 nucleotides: TGTGCCAGCAGCTCAGGCTATGGGGCCAACGTCCTGACTTTC. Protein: CASSSGYGANVLTF.

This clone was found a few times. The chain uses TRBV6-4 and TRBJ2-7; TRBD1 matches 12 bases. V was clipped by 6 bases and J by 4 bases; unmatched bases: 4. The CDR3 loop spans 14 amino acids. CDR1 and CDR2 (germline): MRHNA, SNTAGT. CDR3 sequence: CASRGQGARYEQYF. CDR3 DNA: TGTGCCAGCAGGGGACAGGGGGCTAGGTACGAGCAGTACTTC.

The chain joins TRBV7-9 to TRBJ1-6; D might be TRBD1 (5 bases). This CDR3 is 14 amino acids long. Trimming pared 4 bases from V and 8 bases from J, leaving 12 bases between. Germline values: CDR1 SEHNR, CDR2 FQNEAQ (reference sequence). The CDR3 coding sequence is TGTGCCAGCAGCTCCGACGGGGGGTATTCACCCCTCCACTTT. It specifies CASSSDGGYSPLHF.